The 29 T cell receptor beta chains in this list originate from one sample, sequenced in a study of blood T cell repertoires in COVID-19. Sequencing used immunoSEQ multiplex PCR; TCRdb keeps in-frame clones, though not all of them. The repertoire consists of 200,000 to 300,000 clones, with more than 75% occurring once and the leading ten covering 3% to 3.5%. The sample consisted of peripheral blood. The receptors come from a woman in her 30s who had recovered from COVID-19.

This clone was observed a handful of times. The chain carries TRBV5-3 and TRBJ2-7, with D possibly being TRBD2 (6 bases). TRBV5-3 is annotated as an ORF whose role is uncertain. The CDR3 loop spans 17 amino acids. Trimming left V 3 bases short and J 0 bases short, with 19 bases between. CDR3 sequence reads: CARSYSSTGLNSYEQYF. The CDR3 coding sequence is TGTGCCAGAAGCTATAGCAGTACGGGACTGAACTCCTACGAGCAGTACTTC.

V is TRBV25-1 and J is TRBJ1-1, with TRBD1 matching 9 bases. Per the germline V gene, CDR1 is MGHDK and CDR2 is SYGVNS. Trimming cost V 3 bases and J 3 bases; bases outside gene matches: 5. The CDR3 runs 15 residues. CDR3 in DNA: TGTGCCAGCAGTGATTCGGGACAGGGTGACACTGAAGCTTTCTTT. Amino acids: CASSDSGQGDTEAFF. Complete variable domain (other parts from reference TRBV25-1 and TRBJ1-1): EADIYQTPRYLVIGTGKKITLECSQTMGHDKMYWYQQDPGMELHLIHYSYGVNSTEKGDLSSESTVSRIRTEHFPLTLESARPSHTSQYLCASSDSGQGDTEAFFGQGTRLTVV.

The chain uses TRBV14 and TRBJ2-5, with 8 positions matching TRBD1. This CDR3 contains 14 residues. Losses at the gene ends were 0 bases for V and 7 bases for J; bases not matched to a gene: 4. Germline V CDR1 and CDR2: SGHDN, FVKESK. CDR3 nucleotide sequence: TGTGCCAGCAGCCAAGATGCAGGGGGCGGGACCCAGTACTTC. It encodes CASSQDAGGGTQYF.

The chain carries TRBV6-5 and TRBJ1-1; no clear D. The CDR3 length is 12 residues. CDR1 is MNHEY, CDR2 SVGAGI, per germline. V lost 6 bases and J lost 11, with 16 bases in between. DNA for the CDR3: TGTGCCAGCAGCACCCTCACGGGTGGGGCTTTCTTT. Translation: CASSTLTGGAFF.

The chain joins TRBV20-1 to TRBJ1-2; D is possibly TRBD1 (6 bases). CDR3 length equals 14 residues. V was shortened by 3 bases and J by 0 bases, with 11 bases between the two germline ends. Germline V gene lookup returns CDR1 DFQATT and CDR2 SNEGSKA (reference sequence). CDR3 residues: CSASRGFANYGYTF. CDR3 coding DNA: TGCAGTGCTAGTAGGGGGTTCGCTAACTATGGCTACACCTTC.

This clone was recorded only once. This chain links TRBV24-1 with TRBJ2-2; 10 positions match TRBD1. This CDR3 spans 19 amino acids. The junction had 14 bases not matched to a gene; V was cut back by 5 bases and J by 3 bases. CDR1 KGHDR and CDR2 SFDVKD come from the germline V gene. Here the CDR3 DNA reads TGTGCCACCAGTGGATTTGGGAGGGGGACAGGGGCGGACACCGGGGAGCTGTTTTTT. This sequence encodes CATSGFGRGTGADTGELFF.

This rearrangement joins TRBV9 to TRBJ2-5; TRBD2 matches at 7 bases. Unmatched junction bases numbered 7, after V lost 3 bases and J lost 5 bases. The CDR3 contains 14 residues. The germline gives CDR1 SGDLS, CDR2 YYNGEE. The CDR3: CASSAGHGGETQYF. CDR3 nucleotides: TGTGCCAGCAGCGCCGGACACGGGGGGGAGACCCAGTACTTC.

The chain couples TRBV9 to TRBJ2-1, with TRBD2 identical over 13 bases. The V segment lost 0 bases and the J segment 9 bases; nucleotides outside the gene matches: 6. There are 16 residues in the CDR3. Germline CDR1 and CDR2: SGDLS and YYNGEE. In nucleotides, the CDR3 is TGTGCCAGCAGCGTAGCTACTAGCGGGGGGGCCGGTGAGCAGTTCTTC. The encoded protein is CASSVATSGGAGEQFF.

The chain uses TRBV9 and TRBJ1-1; 9 bases are shared with TRBD1. V lost 3 bases and J lost 0; bases outside the gene matches: 9. The CDR3 is made up of 17 amino acids. CDR1 SGDLS and CDR2 YYNGEE come from the germline V gene. The CDR3 nucleotides are TGTGCCAGCAGCGCACAGGGGGCAGGTGGGATGAACACTGAAGCTTTCTTT. Translated, it gives CASSAQGAGGMNTEAFF.

This sequence joins TRBV4-2 and TRBJ1-1; 11 positions match TRBD1. Germline V gene lookup returns CDR1 LGHNA and CDR2 YNFKEQ. The CDR3 totals 15 residues. Trimming at V came to 4 bases and at J to 5 bases, leaving 6 bases not matched to a gene. This chain's CDR3 is CASSPPGTGGTEAFF. The CDR3 nucleotides read TGTGCCAGCAGCCCTCCCGGGACAGGGGGGACTGAAGCTTTCTTT.

The gene calls are TRBV10-3 and TRBJ2-2, with 12 bases matching TRBD2. CDR3 length equals 18 residues. V lost 3 bases and J lost 1; bases outside the gene matches: 6. CDR1 and CDR2 (germline): ENHRY, SYGVKD. The CDR3 nucleotides are TGTGCCATCAGTGACGAACTAGCGGGGGGCTGGAACACCGGGGAGCTGTTTTTT. Amino acid sequence: CAISDELAGGWNTGELFF.

The rearrangement uses TRBV5-5 and TRBJ1-1, with D tentatively TRBD1 (6 bases). Per germline, CDR1 SGHKS and CDR2 YYEKEE (reference sequence). The V end lost 4 bases, the J end lost 6 bases, and 13 bases lay between the germline ends. The length of the CDR3 is 13 residues. Here the CDR3 reads CASSAGTTSEAFF. The CDR3 DNA reads TGTGCCAGCAGCGCCGGGACAACCTCTGAAGCTTTCTTT.

V and J are TRBV15 and TRBJ1-4; TRBD1 matches 7 bases. Germline lookup yields CDR1 LNHNV and CDR2 YYDKDF (reference sequence). The CDR3 has 17 residues. The trim removed 2 bases at V and 3 bases at J, leaving 9 bases unmatched. The CDR3 spells CATSRRRSGTANEKLFF. CDR3 in DNA: TGTGCCACCAGCAGACGGCGGTCCGGGACAGCTAATGAAAAACTGTTTTTT.

The chain uses TRBV9 and TRBJ2-2; no reliable D call. Per germline, CDR1 SGDLS and CDR2 YYNGEE. This CDR3 comprises 15 residues. V lost 2 bases, J lost 1 base, and 9 bases lay in between. CDR3 protein: CASSVELLNTGELFF. The CDR3 DNA sequence: TGTGCCAGCAGCGTGGAGTTGTTGAACACCGGGGAGCTGTTTTTT.

The chain employs TRBV5-1 and TRBJ1-6; the D gene is possibly TRBD1 (6 bases). The CDR3 extends over 15 amino acids. With 0 bases removed from V and 4 bases from J, the gap between germline ends came to 8 bases. Germline V gene data show CDR1 as SGHRS and CDR2 as YFSETQ. Here the CDR3 DNA reads TGCGCCAGCAGCTTGGGACAGGCGTATAATTCACCCCTCCACTTT. This codes for CASSLGQAYNSPLHF.

The chain has TRBV11-2 and TRBJ1-1; possibly TRBD1 for D (5 bases). Trimming pared 5 bases from V and 0 bases from J, leaving 13 bases between. The CDR3 is made up of 15 amino acids. The germline CDR1 and CDR2 sequences are SGHAT and FQNNGV. The CDR3 protein is CASSSRGGMNTEAFF. In DNA, the CDR3 is TGTGCCAGCAGCAGTAGGGGCGGCATGAACACTGAAGCTTTCTTT.

The V call is TRBV12-3 or TRBV12-4, the J call TRBJ1-1; D is unclear. With 3 bases removed from V and 7 bases from J, the gap between germline ends came to 6 bases. The CDR3 runs to 11 residues. The CDR3 here is CASSFSHEAFF. CDR3 coding DNA: TGTGCCAGCAGTTTTAGTCATGAAGCTTTCTTT.

The table lists this clone with a count of one. The CDR3 DNA reads TGTGCCTGGAGGCGTCGGAGGGGGCAGTTCGGGGAGCTGTTTTTT. Protein: CAWRRRRGQFGELFF. The chain joins TRBV30 to TRBJ2-2; D might be TRBD1 (7 bases). This CDR3 contains 15 residues. Germline V lookup: CDR1 GTSNPN, CDR2 SVGIG (reference sequence). V lost 3 bases, J lost 7 bases, and 18 bases lay in between.

V is TRBV6-5 and J is TRBJ2-1, with TRBD2 matching 7 bases. V shed 8 bases, J shed 7 bases, and the junction held 14 bases outside the gene matches. The germline gives CDR1 MNHEY, CDR2 SVGAGI. This CDR3 comprises 15 residues. CDR3 DNA sequence: TGTGCCAGCGCCCGGGGGGATAATTATGGGAATGAGCAGTTCTTC. Translating gives CASARGDNYGNEQFF.

This clone was picked up a small number of times. The chain couples TRBV9 to TRBJ2-2, with TRBD2 as a possible D gene (5 bases). CDR1 and CDR2 (germline): SGDLS, YYNGEE. V lost 4 bases to trimming and J lost 5 bases, with 18 bases between them. The CDR3 has 16 residues. The CDR3 protein is CASSSRGQPPTGELFF. The CDR3 DNA reads as TGTGCCAGCAGCTCCCGCGGGCAACCCCCGACCGGGGAGCTGTTTTTT.

The V and J genes are TRBV19 and TRBJ1-2; D uncertain. CDR1 LNHDA and CDR2 SQIVND come from the germline V gene (reference sequence). This CDR3 contains 16 residues. The V end was cut by 4 bases, the J end by 8 bases, with 23 bases between. The DNA for the CDR3 is TGTGCCAGTAGTACGATTCGGGAGAATGCGTTCCGGGGCTACACCTTC. Encoded protein: CASSTIRENAFRGYTF.

This clone was observed a single time. This chain uses TRBV2 with TRBJ2-4; the D is unclear. V gave up 8 bases and J gave up 5 bases, with 13 bases separating them. The length of the CDR3 is 13 residues. CDR1 SNHLY and CDR2 FYNNEI come from the germline V gene. CDR3: CASGEGLQNIQYF. Written as DNA, the CDR3 is TGTGCCAGCGGGGAAGGCCTACAAAACATTCAGTACTTC. The variable domain in full, completed from reference TRBV2 and TRBJ2-4, reads EPEVTQTPSHQVTQMGQEVILRCVPISNHLYFYWYRQILGQKVEFLVSFYNNEISEKSEIFDDQFSVERPDGSNFTLKIRSTKLEDSAMYFCASGEGLQNIQYFGAGTRLSVL.

For this clone: The same CDR3 is also encoded by other DNA sequences in this sample. The chain joins TRBV5-4 to TRBJ2-1; TRBD1 matches 8 bases. Germline V gene data show CDR1 as SGHNT and CDR2 as YYREEE (reference sequence). The CDR3 runs 15 residues. With V trimmed by 4 bases and J by 0 bases, 3 bases remained unmatched. The CDR3 sequence: CASSETGDSYNEQFF. The CDR3 region has the DNA TGTGCCAGCAGCGAGACAGGGGACTCCTACAATGAGCAGTTCTTC. The entire variable domain, with the rest obtained from reference TRBV5-4 and TRBJ2-1, is as follows: ETGVTQSPTHLIKTRGQQVTLRCSSQSGHNTVSWYQQALGQGPQFIFQYYREEENGRGNFPPRFSGLQFPNYSSELNVNALELDDSALYLCASSETGDSYNEQFFGPGTRLTVL.

The CDR3 loop is CASSAGGGETQYF. CDR3 bases: TGCGCCAGCAGTGCTGGCGGGGGAGAGACCCAGTACTTC. This chain links TRBV10-1 with TRBJ2-5, with TRBD2 identical over 7 bases. J was trimmed by 4 bases and V by 4 bases; bases with no gene match: 3. CDR1 and CDR2 (germline): WNHNN, SYGVQD (reference sequence). The CDR3 is 13 amino acids.

This sequence joins TRBV5-4 and TRBJ2-5; D perhaps matches TRBD2 (6 bases). The CDR3 is made up of 15 amino acids. V was trimmed by 2 bases and J by 3 bases, leaving 14 bases between them. CDR1 is SGHNT, CDR2 YYREEE, per germline (reference sequence). This CDR3 reads CASSFAPSAEETQYF. For the CDR3, the DNA is TGTGCCAGCAGCTTCGCCCCTAGCGCCGAAGAGACCCAGTACTTC.

V usage is TRBV6-2 or TRBV6-3 and J usage is TRBJ2-5; TRBD2 matches 13 bases. The CDR3 length is 15 residues. The V and J ends lost 6 bases and 2 bases, in that order; junction bases with no gene match: 3. CDR1 MNHEY and CDR2 SVGEGT come from the germline V gene. In DNA form, the CDR3 reads TGTGCCAGCAGCCGGACTAGCGGGGGACAAGAGACCCAGTACTTC. It translates to CASSRTSGGQETQYF.

This clone was seen once. CDR3 DNA: TGTGCCAGCAGCCTCTCCGGGACAGGGGACGAAGCTTTCTTT. Translation gives CASSLSGTGDEAFF. The chain carries TRBV7-3 and TRBJ1-1, with 10 bases fitting TRBD1. J was trimmed by 8 bases and V by 5 bases; bases with no gene match: 8. Germline V gives CDR1 SGHTA, CDR2 FQGTGA. CDR3 size: 14 residues.

The chain uses TRBV6-5 and TRBJ2-2; TRBD2 agrees at 13 bases. The CDR3 covers 15 residues. J lost 8 bases, V lost 5 bases, and 5 bases had no gene match. Germline CDR1 is MNHEY and CDR2 is SVGAGI. The CDR3 DNA follows: TGTGCCAGCAGTCCAGGACTAGCGGGGGTAGGGGAGCTGTTTTTT. Its protein is CASSPGLAGVGELFF.

The chain couples TRBV2 to TRBJ2-7, with 9 nucleotides matching TRBD1. Trimming cost V 4 bases and J 6 bases; bases outside gene matches: 4. CDR1 is SNHLY and CDR2 is FYNNEI in the germline V gene. This CDR3 region has 13 residues. The CDR3 coding sequence is TGTGCCAGCAGTGGGACAGGGGCAGGCGAGCAGTACTTC. Amino acids: CASSGTGAGEQYF.